A selection of T cell receptor beta chains follows, all from one sample in a study of identical twins. TCRdb re-called the 5' RACE reads with MiXCR, one entry per CDR3 protein. The sample carries approximately 470,000 distinct CDR3 sequences, approximately 15% recorded once. The sample was also linked to a second study, of yellow fever vaccine responses in identical twins.

Sequenced: CD4+ T cells sorted from blood. Receptor source: a woman aged 18 to 35 in good health. CDR3s include the opening cysteine and the closing phenylalanine or tryptophan. Fields, in order: clone size, V gene, D gene, J gene, CDR3 DNA, CDR3 protein. D genes are given only for firm matches. Clone size is given for some rows only: seen once, a few or many times, or a class if the clone is expanded.

>NA|TRBV7-8|NA|TRBJ2-3
TGTGCCAGCAGCTTGGTCCCATCTCTTTCCGATACGCAGTATTTT
CASSLVPSLSDTQYF
>few|TRBV25-1|TRBD1|TRBJ2-3
TGTGCCAGCAGTGAATATAAGGGGCGCGGGACAGGGGGTGATACGCAGTATTTT
CASSEYKGRGTGGDTQYF
>NA|TRBV29-1|TRBD2|TRBJ2-3
TGCAGCGGAGCGGGAGGAAAAGATACGCAGTATTTT
CSGAGGKDTQYF
>few|TRBV20-1|NA|TRBJ2-3
TGCAGTGCTAGAGATGAGAGGGGGGGGCCGACGCAGTATTTT
CSARDERGGPTQYF
>many|TRBV12-3/TRBV12-4|TRBD2|TRBJ2-3
TGTGCCAGCAGAACAAGCGGGAGGAAGACAGATACGCAGTATTTT
CASRTSGRKTDTQYF
>NA|TRBV3-1|NA|TRBJ1-6
TGTGCCAGCAGCCAGTTGGACAGTCCTAACTCACCCCTCCACTTT
CASSQLDSPNSPLHF
>few|TRBV5-1|NA|TRBJ2-2
TGCGCCAGCAGCTTTGAGGGACTGACCGGGGAGCTGTTTTTT
CASSFEGLTGELFF
>few|TRBV12-3/TRBV12-4|NA|TRBJ2-1
TGTGCCAGCAGTTTAAGGTCGGGACTCAGCTCCTACAATGAGCAGTTCTTC
CASSLRSGLSSYNEQFF
>many|TRBV7-2|TRBD2|TRBJ2-7
TGTGCCAGCAGCTTAGCGACTAGCGGGAGCTACGAGCAGTACTTC
CASSLATSGSYEQYF
>NA|TRBV20-1|TRBD2|TRBJ2-7
TGCAGTGCTTTGGGGATGGGACTAGTCCCATCCGAGCAGTACTTC
CSALGMGLVPSEQYF
>few|TRBV11-3|TRBD2|TRBJ2-5
TGTGCCAGCAGCGAATCTAGCGGGGGGCTACAAGAGACCCAGTACTTC
CASSESSGGLQETQYF
>NA|TRBV9|TRBD1|TRBJ2-7
TGTGCCAGCAGCGAGGGACAGATTACCTACGAGCAGTACTTC
CASSEGQITYEQYF
>few|TRBV29-1|NA|TRBJ2-3
TGCAGCGTTGGGGGCATCGGACAAGGCACAGATACGCAGTATTTT
CSVGGIGQGTDTQYF
>few|TRBV7-2|TRBD2|TRBJ2-7
TGTGCCAGCAGCTTAGGGACTAGCGATTACTACGAGCAGTACTTC
CASSLGTSDYYEQYF
>NA|TRBV28|NA|TRBJ2-3
TGTGCCAGCAAGGGGTGGGGCAGCACAGATACGCAGTATTTT
CASKGWGSTDTQYF
>few|TRBV7-2|NA|TRBJ1-5
TGTGCCAGCAGCACCCGACAGTTCGGGGCCCAGCCCCAGCATTTT
CASSTRQFGAQPQHF
>few|TRBV10-3|TRBD1|TRBJ2-7
TGTGCCATCAGCCCGGGACAGGGGAAATACGAGCAGTACTTC
CAISPGQGKYEQYF
>NA|TRBV29-1|TRBD1|TRBJ2-1
TGCAGCGTTGTAGACAGGGCCCCCTACAATGAGCAGTTCTTC
CSVVDRAPYNEQFF
>NA|TRBV5-1|TRBD2|TRBJ2-1
TGCGCCAGCAGCCCCGGGACTAGCGGATACTACAATGAGCAGTTCTTC
CASSPGTSGYYNEQFF
>NA|TRBV5-1|TRBD2|TRBJ2-2
TGCGCCAGTTATAGCGGGAGAAACACCGGGGAGCTGTTTTTT
CASYSGRNTGELFF
>NA|TRBV2|NA|TRBJ2-1
TGTGCCAGCAACATGAACGGCCTAAATGAGCAGTTCTTC
CASNMNGLNEQFF
>NA|TRBV5-1|NA|TRBJ2-7
TGCGCCAGCAGCTTGGCCTTGACCGGGACTGGCTCCTACGAGCAGTACTTC
CASSLALTGTGSYEQYF
>NA|TRBV20-1|TRBD2|TRBJ2-1
TGCAGTGCCAGAACCGGGACTAGCGGGAGTGGTGAGCAGTTCTTC
CSARTGTSGSGEQFF
>few|TRBV5-5|NA|TRBJ2-2
TGTGCCAGCAGCCTAGAAGTCGGACTTAACACCGGGGAGCTGTTTTTT
CASSLEVGLNTGELFF
>few|TRBV7-2|TRBD2|TRBJ2-2
TGTGCCAGCAGCTCCCAACTAGCGACCGGGGAGCTGTTTTTT
CASSSQLATGELFF
>once|TRBV29-1|TRBD2|TRBJ2-3
TGCAGCGTTGATGGCGGGACTAGCGGGGCCCCTGGAGATACGCAGTATTTT
CSVDGGTSGAPGDTQYF
>NA|TRBV7-2|NA|TRBJ2-1
TGTGCCAGCAGCTACCTAATAGGGGGGGGCTACAATGAGCAGTTCTTC
CASSYLIGGGYNEQFF
>NA|TRBV12-3/TRBV12-4|TRBD2|TRBJ2-1
TGTGCCAGCAGTCAGGGACTAGCGGCCATTTACAATGAGCAGTTCTTC
CASSQGLAAIYNEQFF
>NA|TRBV7-3|TRBD1|TRBJ2-6
TGTGCCAGCAGCTTACCCGGGACAGGGGGCCCCTCTGGGGCCAACGTCCTGACTTTC
CASSLPGTGGPSGANVLTF
>few|TRBV20-1|TRBD2|TRBJ2-1
TGCAGTGCTCCACGGACTAGCGGGAGCGTGGATGAGCAGTTCTTC
CSAPRTSGSVDEQFF
>few|TRBV20-1|TRBD2|TRBJ2-7
TGCAGTGCTACCCTACCCGGACTAGCGATAACCTACGAGCAGTACTTC
CSATLPGLAITYEQYF
>few|TRBV7-2|NA|TRBJ1-2
TGTGCCAGCAGCTTAGCGGGTTCCTACTATGGCTACACCTTC
CASSLAGSYYGYTF
>NA|TRBV5-6|NA|TRBJ2-3
TGTGCCAGCAGCTTGTTACAGCGGGCGGAAGCGAGCACAGATACGCAGTATTTT
CASSLLQRAEASTDTQYF
>few|TRBV11-2|NA|TRBJ1-2
TGTGCCAGCAGCTTAGAGCATAACTATGGCTACACCTTC
CASSLEHNYGYTF
>NA|TRBV5-1|TRBD1|TRBJ1-5
TGCGCCAGCAGCTTGCTGGGACAGCCCAATCAGCCCCAGCATTTT
CASSLLGQPNQPQHF
>NA|TRBV7-6|NA|TRBJ1-2
TGTGCCAGCAGCCCGGGGACTCCTCCGGATGGCTACACCTTC
CASSPGTPPDGYTF
>few|TRBV9|NA|TRBJ2-1
TGTGCCAGCAGCGTAGAGGACAAGCCCTACAATGAGCAGTTCTTC
CASSVEDKPYNEQFF
>NA|TRBV6-2/TRBV6-3|NA|TRBJ2-7
TGTGCCAGCAGTTCGCCCCGGCCCCACGAGCAGTACTTC
CASSSPRPHEQYF
>NA|TRBV27|NA|TRBJ2-3
TGTGCCAGCAGTTTGATGGGCCAGAACACAGATACGCAGTATTTT
CASSLMGQNTDTQYF
>few|TRBV15|TRBD1|TRBJ1-1
TGTGCCACCAGCAGAGGTCCCAGACAGGGGGACACTGAAGCTTTCTTT
CATSRGPRQGDTEAFF
>few|TRBV6-2/TRBV6-3|NA|TRBJ2-2
TGTGCCAGCAGTTACAGAAGAGACACCGGGGAGCTGTTTTTT
CASSYRRDTGELFF
>NA|TRBV25-1|TRBD2|TRBJ2-3
TGTGCCAGCAGTAGGACTAGCGGGGCCAACACAGATACGCAGTATTTT
CASSRTSGANTDTQYF
>NA|TRBV20-1|TRBD2|TRBJ2-7
TGCAGTGCTAGTGCGTCTAGCGGACCCTACGAGCAGTACTTC
CSASASSGPYEQYF
>few|TRBV10-2|TRBD2|TRBJ2-7
TGCGCCAGCAAACCCGCGGGACTAGCGGGGGCCAAGAGCTCCTACGAGCAGTACTTC
CASKPAGLAGAKSSYEQYF
>few|TRBV7-2|NA|TRBJ2-5
TGTGCCAGCAGCCTGGGATTTCTTGGTAGGGAGACCCAGTACTTC
CASSLGFLGRETQYF
>few|TRBV5-1|TRBD2|TRBJ2-3
TGCGCCAGCAGCTTGGGACTAGCGGGGGAGCGCACAGATACGCAGTATTTT
CASSLGLAGERTDTQYF
>NA|TRBV7-9|NA|TRBJ1-2
TGTGCCAGCAGCTTCGCCGGACAGATCTACTATGGCTACACCTTC
CASSFAGQIYYGYTF
>many|TRBV18|NA|TRBJ1-5
TGTGCCAGCTCACCGAGCGAGCAGGGGCCCCAGCATTTT
CASSPSEQGPQHF
>NA|TRBV25-1|NA|TRBJ1-2
TGTGCCAGCAGTGATCCCCACACATCGGCTAACTATGGCTACACCTTC
CASSDPHTSANYGYTF
>many|TRBV7-6|NA|TRBJ2-7
TGTGCCAGCAGCCTCGGCTCGCCGGGTTTTTCCCTCTACGAGCAGTACTTC
CASSLGSPGFSLYEQYF
>many|TRBV29-1|TRBD1|TRBJ2-7
TGCAGCGTTGAAGAGGCGGGACAGGGGTTGGGAGAGCAGTACTTC
CSVEEAGQGLGEQYF
>NA|TRBV5-4|TRBD1|TRBJ2-7
TGTGCCAGCAGCTCCTCGACAGGGTTCAGCTCCTACGAGCAGTACTTC
CASSSSTGFSSYEQYF
>few|TRBV15|NA|TRBJ2-7
TGTGCCACCGGCTTAGGTCGGGGGCTAACTTACGAGCAGTACTTC
CATGLGRGLTYEQYF